This entry lists 10 T cell receptor beta chains sequenced from one sample in a study of blood T cell repertoires in COVID-19. Only in-frame clones appear in the TCRdb table, and some are missing; sequencing was by immunoSEQ multiplex PCR. The repertoire holds about 480,000 clones, with about 91% as singletons. The sample taken for sequencing was peripheral blood. These TCRs come from a woman between 50 and 59 years old with COVID-19, enrolled during active disease.

The chain is built from TRBV9 and TRBJ2-2; the D is unclear. The CDR3 totals 12 residues. Trimming stripped 3 bases from V and 8 bases from J, with 8 bases between. The germline gives CDR1 SGDLS, CDR2 YYNGEE. The CDR3 loop is CASSAAQGELFF. The CDR3 DNA is TGTGCCAGCAGCGCCGCACAAGGGGAGCTGTTTTTT.

V is TRBV30 and J is TRBJ1-2; TRBD1 might be the D (5 bases). V gave up 4 bases and J gave up 8 bases, with 17 bases separating them. Per germline, CDR1 GTSNPN and CDR2 SVGIG (reference sequence). The length of the CDR3 is 13 residues. The chain's CDR3 is CAWTLADKQGYTF. The CDR3 DNA reads as TGTGCCTGGACCCTAGCGGACAAACAGGGCTACACCTTC.

The chain is built from TRBV29-1 and TRBJ2-2; perhaps TRBD1 as D (7 bases). CDR1 SQVTM and CDR2 ANQGSEA come from the germline V gene. This CDR3 comprises 12 residues. The ends were cut back, 5 bases at V and 7 bases at J, with 11 bases in the middle. The chain's CDR3 is CSVFRGDGELFF. The CDR3 nucleotides read TGCAGCGTTTTCAGGGGGGACGGGGAGCTGTTTTTT.

This clone was found a few times. V gene TRBV3-1 (or the pseudogene TRBV3-2) combines with J gene TRBJ2-2; maybe TRBD2 (7 bases). The germline gives CDR1 LGHDT, CDR2 YNNKEL (reference sequence). The ends were cut back, 6 bases at V and 5 bases at J, with 10 bases in the middle. This CDR3 spans 13 amino acids. CDR3 loop: CASRGRGTGELFF. DNA for the CDR3: TGTGCCAGCAGGGGGAGGGGGACCGGGGAGCTGTTTTTT.

A note on this clone: The identical CDR3 is also encoded by other nucleotide sequences in the sample. The chain is built from TRBV19 and TRBJ1-1; possible D gene TRBD1, 5 bases. Trimming took off 3 bases at V and 4 bases at J, with 6 bases between the two ends. The CDR3 spans 12 residues. Germline CDR1 is LNHDA and CDR2 is SQIVND (reference sequence). DNA of the CDR3: TGTGCCAGTAGTATGGGGGGCACTGAAGCTTTCTTT. This translates into CASSMGGTEAFF.

The rearrangement joins TRBV28 to TRBJ2-1; maybe TRBD1 (5 bases). The CDR3 has 14 amino acids. Looked up from germline, CDR1 is MDHEN and CDR2 is SYDVKM. Deletions cut 1 base from V and 7 bases from J, with 11 bases between. CDR3 loop: CASSLYPGKNEQFF. Here the CDR3 DNA reads TGTGCCAGCAGTTTATATCCAGGGAAAAATGAGCAGTTCTTC.

The V gene is TRBV12-3 or TRBV12-4, the J gene TRBJ2-3; D remains unclear. Trimming took 2 bases from V and 10 from J, leaving 13 bases between them. The CDR3 is 13 residues long. CDR3 in DNA: TGTGCCAGCAGTTTAATAGCCCCTGAGTCGCAGTATTTT. Amino acid sequence: CASSLIAPESQYF.

The gene calls are TRBV5-4 and TRBJ2-2; 10 positions agree with TRBD1. From germline, CDR1 is SGHNT and CDR2 YYREEE (reference sequence). CDR3 size: 16 residues. V was pared by 5 bases and J by 3 bases, with 7 bases of the junction left unmatched. The CDR3 DNA sequence: TGTGCCAGCAGACAGGGACAGGGGTCCTACACCGGGGAGCTGTTTTTT. As protein: CASRQGQGSYTGELFF.

The chain carries TRBV24-1 and TRBJ2-3; 9 nucleotides match TRBD2. CDR3 length: 12 amino acids. With V trimmed by 10 bases and J by 6 bases, 4 bases remained unmatched. Germline V gene lookup returns CDR1 KGHDR and CDR2 SFDVKD. CDR3 coding DNA: TGTGCCACTCGCGGGGGGGCGGATACGCAGTATTTT. Amino acids: CATRGGADTQYF.

The rearrangement uses TRBV2 and TRBJ2-2; TRBD2 matches at 7 bases. The length of the CDR3 is 15 residues. Trimming removed 5 bases from V and 4 bases from J; junction bases left unmatched: 7. Germline lookup yields CDR1 SNHLY and CDR2 FYNNEI. The DNA for the CDR3 is TGTGCCAGCAGTTCCGACGGCGGGAGCACCGGGGAGCTGTTTTTT. Its translation is CASSSDGGSTGELFF. The variable domain in full, completed from reference TRBV2 and TRBJ2-2, reads EPEVTQTPSHQVTQMGQEVILRCVPISNHLYFYWYRQILGQKVEFLVSFYNNEISEKSEIFDDQFSVERPDGSNFTLKIRSTKLEDSAMYFCASSSDGGSTGELFFGEGSRLTVL.